These T cell receptor beta chains were read from a single sample in a study of CD8+CD57+ T cells in acquired aplastic anemia. Using its own MiXCR run on the reads, TCRdb lists one record per CDR3 protein. The data contain about 58,000 distinct CDR3 sequences, approximately 50% of them seen just once; the ten biggest clones take up 15% to 20%. The sample taken for sequencing was sorted CD4+, CD8+, or CD8+CD57+ T cells (not recorded which) from PBMCs. These TCRs come from a human donor with aplastic anemia. Both conserved end residues are part of each CDR3. The order of the fields is J gene, clone size, D gene, V gene, CDR3 DNA, CDR3 protein. A D gene is named only where the DNA matches it firmly. Size tells how often a clone was seen (once, few, many) or the class of an expanded clone, and some rows leave it out.

J gene: TRBJ1-6; clone size: .; D gene: .; V gene: TRBV7-9; CDR3 DNA: TGTGCCAGCAGCCTGGACAGCGTGGACTCACCCCTCCACTTT; CDR3 protein: CASSLDSVDSPLHF
J gene: TRBJ2-1; clone size: once; D gene: TRBD2; V gene: TRBV24-1; CDR3 DNA: TGTGCCACCAGTGACAGCGGGGGGCGACGGCAGTTCTTC; CDR3 protein: CATSDSGGRRQFF
J gene: TRBJ2-3; clone size: .; D gene: .; V gene: TRBV19; CDR3 DNA: TGTGCCAGTAGTTCTGGCGGGATAACAGATACGCAGTATTTT; CDR3 protein: CASSSGGITDTQYF
J gene: TRBJ2-1; clone size: .; D gene: TRBD2; V gene: TRBV7-3; CDR3 DNA: TGTGCCAGTAGCGCTTCGGGAGGGCTTAACAATGAGCAGTTCTTC; CDR3 protein: CASSASGGLNNEQFF
J gene: TRBJ2-1; clone size: .; D gene: .; V gene: TRBV7-9; CDR3 DNA: TGTGCCAGCAGCTTATACGCGCTCGAGCAGTTCTTC; CDR3 protein: CASSLYALEQFF
J gene: TRBJ1-2; clone size: .; D gene: .; V gene: TRBV2; CDR3 DNA: TGTGCCAGCATTGGGGGGTGGTCGGGCTACACCTTC; CDR3 protein: CASIGGWSGYTF
J gene: TRBJ1-2; clone size: .; D gene: .; V gene: TRBV5-1; CDR3 DNA: TGCGCCAGCAGCCCACAAGACAGAAACTATGGCTACACCTTC; CDR3 protein: CASSPQDRNYGYTF
J gene: TRBJ2-7; clone size: .; D gene: TRBD1; V gene: TRBV7-9; CDR3 DNA: TGTGCCAGCAGTACTGGTGGACAGGTCTACGAGCAGTACTTC; CDR3 protein: CASSTGGQVYEQYF
J gene: TRBJ2-4; clone size: many; D gene: TRBD1; V gene: TRBV30; CDR3 DNA: TGTGCCTGGAGTGTACTGGACAGGGACATTCAGTACTTC; CDR3 protein: CAWSVLDRDIQYF
J gene: TRBJ1-2; clone size: .; D gene: .; V gene: TRBV10-3; CDR3 DNA: TGTGCCATCGGACGGGAGGGTTATGGCTACACCTTC; CDR3 protein: CAIGREGYGYTF
J gene: TRBJ1-4; clone size: many; D gene: .; V gene: TRBV9; CDR3 DNA: TGTGCCAGCAGCGGGCCCGACAGCGGTAATGAAAAACTGTTTTTT; CDR3 protein: CASSGPDSGNEKLFF
J gene: TRBJ1-1; clone size: few; D gene: .; V gene: TRBV7-8; CDR3 DNA: TGTGCCAGCAGCTTAGAAGGGGTGTGGACCATGCACACTGAAGCTTTCTTT; CDR3 protein: CASSLEGVWTMHTEAFF
J gene: TRBJ2-2; clone size: many; D gene: TRBD1; V gene: TRBV9; CDR3 DNA: TGTGCCAGCAGCCTGTCTCCGGGACAGAAAAACACCGGGGAGCTGTTTTTT; CDR3 protein: CASSLSPGQKNTGELFF
J gene: TRBJ1-2; clone size: once; D gene: .; V gene: TRBV9; CDR3 DNA: TGTGCCAGCACCCGGGACAACCAACGGGATGGCTACACCTTC; CDR3 protein: CASTRDNQRDGYTF
J gene: TRBJ2-1; clone size: .; D gene: .; V gene: TRBV25-1; CDR3 DNA: TGTGCCAGTAGAAGGGGGTCAGGGGAACCCTACAATGAGCAGTTCTTC; CDR3 protein: CASRRGSGEPYNEQFF
J gene: TRBJ2-6; clone size: .; D gene: .; V gene: TRBV25-1; CDR3 DNA: TGTGCCAGCAGTGAATATAACTCTGGGGCCAACGTCCTGACTTTC; CDR3 protein: CASSEYNSGANVLTF
J gene: TRBJ1-1; clone size: many; D gene: .; V gene: TRBV27; CDR3 DNA: TGTGCCAGCAGTCTCGTATTGAACACTGAAGCTTTCTTT; CDR3 protein: CASSLVLNTEAFF
J gene: TRBJ2-7; clone size: many; D gene: .; V gene: TRBV6-5; CDR3 DNA: TGTGCCAGCAGTTACGATGGGGCAGACTACGAGCAGTACTTC; CDR3 protein: CASSYDGADYEQYF
J gene: TRBJ1-5; clone size: many; D gene: .; V gene: TRBV7-3; CDR3 DNA: TGTGCCAGCAGCTTAGATGGGGGTCGCAATCAGCCCCAGCATTTT; CDR3 protein: CASSLDGGRNQPQHF
J gene: TRBJ1-2; clone size: many; D gene: TRBD1; V gene: TRBV5-6; CDR3 DNA: TGTGCCAGCAGCTCCGGGACAGATTTCTATGGCTACACCTTC; CDR3 protein: CASSSGTDFYGYTF
J gene: TRBJ1-6; clone size: many; D gene: .; V gene: TRBV6-1; CDR3 DNA: TGTGCCAGCAGGGGGATGGAGAGGGGCTCCTATAATTCACCCCTCCACTTT; CDR3 protein: CASRGMERGSYNSPLHF
J gene: TRBJ2-7; clone size: .; D gene: .; V gene: TRBV7-2; CDR3 DNA: TGTGCCAGCAGCCAGGCCTCGAGGAGCTCCTACGAGCAGTACTTC; CDR3 protein: CASSQASRSSYEQYF
J gene: TRBJ2-3; clone size: .; D gene: TRBD1; V gene: TRBV27; CDR3 DNA: TGTGCCAGCAGTCACCACAGGGGTGGGCAGTATTTT; CDR3 protein: CASSHHRGGQYF
J gene: TRBJ1-3; clone size: few; D gene: .; V gene: TRBV25-1; CDR3 DNA: TGTGCCAGCAGTGAGGAAAGGACTGGAAACACCATATATTTT; CDR3 protein: CASSEERTGNTIYF
J gene: TRBJ1-4; clone size: .; D gene: .; V gene: TRBV15; CDR3 DNA: TGTGCCACCAGCAGGGATAGGTCAATAGGGGAAAAACCGTTTTTT; CDR3 protein: CATSRDRSIGEKPFF
J gene: TRBJ1-2; clone size: many; D gene: .; V gene: TRBV25-1; CDR3 DNA: TGTGCCAGCAATCCGACAGGAAACTATGGCTACACCTTC; CDR3 protein: CASNPTGNYGYTF
J gene: TRBJ1-6; clone size: many; D gene: TRBD1; V gene: TRBV3-1; CDR3 DNA: TGTGCCAGCAGCCAAGGCATTTTACGAACCGGGACAGGGGATTCACCCCTCCACTTT; CDR3 protein: CASSQGILRTGTGDSPLHF
J gene: TRBJ1-5; clone size: .; D gene: .; V gene: TRBV10-3; CDR3 DNA: TGTGCCACCGGGGAGAATAGCAATCAGCCCCAGCATTTT; CDR3 protein: CATGENSNQPQHF
J gene: TRBJ1-3; clone size: .; D gene: .; V gene: TRBV2; CDR3 DNA: TGTGCCAGCAGCTCAAACAGCGGGAACTCCGGAAACACCATATATTTT; CDR3 protein: CASSSNSGNSGNTIYF
J gene: TRBJ2-7; clone size: .; D gene: TRBD2; V gene: TRBV7-2; CDR3 DNA: TGTGCCAGCAGCCGAATCACTAGCGGATCCTACGAGCAGTACTTC; CDR3 protein: CASSRITSGSYEQYF
J gene: TRBJ1-2; clone size: .; D gene: .; V gene: TRBV4-2; CDR3 DNA: TGTGCCAGCAGCCAAGAGCCGGCCGCCTATGGCTACACCTTC; CDR3 protein: CASSQEPAAYGYTF
J gene: TRBJ2-1; clone size: .; D gene: TRBD2; V gene: TRBV20-1; CDR3 DNA: TGCAGTGCTATCAAGAGGACTAGCGGGGGGTACAATGAGCAGTTCTTC; CDR3 protein: CSAIKRTSGGYNEQFF
J gene: TRBJ2-3; clone size: many; D gene: TRBD1; V gene: TRBV7-9; CDR3 DNA: TGTGCCAGCAGCTTAAGGGACAGGCGTTGGGATACGCAGTATTTT; CDR3 protein: CASSLRDRRWDTQYF
J gene: TRBJ2-7; clone size: .; D gene: TRBD1; V gene: TRBV9; CDR3 DNA: TGTGCCAGCAGCCCGGGACAGGGAGGGTACTACGAGCAGTACTTC; CDR3 protein: CASSPGQGGYYEQYF
J gene: TRBJ1-5; clone size: many; D gene: TRBD1; V gene: TRBV27; CDR3 DNA: TGTGCCAGCAGTTTCCGGGACAGGGACCAGCCCCAGCATTTT; CDR3 protein: CASSFRDRDQPQHF
J gene: TRBJ2-1; clone size: many; D gene: .; V gene: TRBV11-2; CDR3 DNA: TGTGCCAGCAGCTTAGAGGACAATGAGCAGTTCTTC; CDR3 protein: CASSLEDNEQFF
J gene: TRBJ2-7; clone size: .; D gene: TRBD1; V gene: TRBV10-2; CDR3 DNA: TGCGCCAGCAGGGGACAGGGTTACACCGAGCAGTACTTC; CDR3 protein: CASRGQGYTEQYF
J gene: TRBJ1-1; clone size: few; D gene: TRBD1; V gene: TRBV20-1; CDR3 DNA: TGCAGCATTAGGGGGCGGGTGGACGTCGAAGCTTTCTTT; CDR3 protein: CSIRGRVDVEAFF
J gene: TRBJ1-2; clone size: .; D gene: .; V gene: TRBV5-1; CDR3 DNA: TGCGCCAGCAGCTTGGAGGTAGGGCCGGGCTACACCTTC; CDR3 protein: CASSLEVGPGYTF
J gene: TRBJ2-3; clone size: .; D gene: TRBD2; V gene: TRBV6-4; CDR3 DNA: TGTGCCAGCAGTCACCGAACTAGCGGGGTGTGCACAGATACGCAGTATTTT; CDR3 protein: CASSHRTSGVCTDTQYF
J gene: TRBJ2-5; clone size: .; D gene: TRBD2; V gene: TRBV7-6; CDR3 DNA: TGTGCCAGCAGCTCCGGGGGCGGGACTAGCGGGGGCACCCAAGAGACCCAGCACTTC; CDR3 protein: CASSSGGGTSGGTQETQHF
J gene: TRBJ2-7; clone size: .; D gene: TRBD1; V gene: TRBV7-4; CDR3 DNA: TGTGCCAGCAGCACCCGGACAGGGCGGTACGAGCAGTACTTC; CDR3 protein: CASSTRTGRYEQYF
J gene: TRBJ2-1; clone size: many; D gene: TRBD2; V gene: TRBV20-1; CDR3 DNA: TGCAGTGCTGAAGGGACTAGCGGGGTTTCCTACAATGAGCAGTTCTTC; CDR3 protein: CSAEGTSGVSYNEQFF
J gene: TRBJ2-3; clone size: once; D gene: .; V gene: TRBV25-1; CDR3 DNA: TGTGCCAGCAGTGAACCGCAAACAGATACGCAGTATTTT; CDR3 protein: CASSEPQTDTQYF
J gene: TRBJ1-4; clone size: many; D gene: .; V gene: TRBV5-5; CDR3 DNA: TGTGCCAGCAGCCAAGGGGGGACTAATGAAAAACTGTTTTTT; CDR3 protein: CASSQGGTNEKLFF
J gene: TRBJ2-5; clone size: .; D gene: TRBD1; V gene: TRBV19; CDR3 DNA: TGTGCCAGTAGTATAGGCGGACAGGGGGCAGAGACCCAGTACTTC; CDR3 protein: CASSIGGQGAETQYF
J gene: TRBJ2-5; clone size: .; D gene: TRBD2; V gene: TRBV11-3; CDR3 DNA: TGTGCCAGCAGCTTGGGACTAGCGGGAGGGCAAGAGACCCAGTACTTC; CDR3 protein: CASSLGLAGGQETQYF
J gene: TRBJ1-1; clone size: many; D gene: .; V gene: TRBV3-1; CDR3 DNA: TGTGCCAGCAGCCAAGTAGTGGGGAGTACTGAAGCTTTCTTT; CDR3 protein: CASSQVVGSTEAFF
J gene: TRBJ2-7; clone size: .; D gene: TRBD1; V gene: TRBV9; CDR3 DNA: TGTGCCAGCAGCGTGGGACAGGGCCACTACGAGCAGTACTTC; CDR3 protein: CASSVGQGHYEQYF
J gene: TRBJ2-1; clone size: .; D gene: TRBD2; V gene: TRBV24-1; CDR3 DNA: TGTGCCACCAGTGATTTGCCCGGACTAGCGGGGGGCAATGAGCAGTTCTTC; CDR3 protein: CATSDLPGLAGGNEQFF
J gene: TRBJ2-6; clone size: .; D gene: .; V gene: TRBV28; CDR3 DNA: TGTGCCAGCAGTTTCATCTACCCATCTGGGGCCAACGTCCTGACTTTC; CDR3 protein: CASSFIYPSGANVLTF
J gene: TRBJ1-6; clone size: .; D gene: TRBD1; V gene: TRBV11-2; CDR3 DNA: TGTGCCAGCAGCTTAAGTACAGGGGGAAATTCACCCCTCCACTTT; CDR3 protein: CASSLSTGGNSPLHF
J gene: TRBJ2-1; clone size: .; D gene: TRBD1; V gene: TRBV25-1; CDR3 DNA: TGTGCCAGCAGTGAAGGTGGGACAGACTACAATGAGCAGTTCTTC; CDR3 protein: CASSEGGTDYNEQFF
J gene: TRBJ2-7; clone size: many; D gene: .; V gene: TRBV4-3; CDR3 DNA: TGCGCCAGCAGCCAAGATCTAGGGTTCGAGCAGTACTTC; CDR3 protein: CASSQDLGFEQYF
J gene: TRBJ1-5; clone size: .; D gene: .; V gene: TRBV19; CDR3 DNA: TGTGCCTGGAGTGTTGGGGCGAGGGATAATCAGCCCCAGCATTTT; CDR3 protein: CAWSVGARDNQPQHF
J gene: TRBJ1-2; clone size: many; D gene: TRBD1; V gene: TRBV30; CDR3 DNA: TGTGCCTGGAACGAACAGGGGGCCGCCAACTATGGCTACACCTTC; CDR3 protein: CAWNEQGAANYGYTF
J gene: TRBJ2-2; clone size: many; D gene: .; V gene: TRBV27; CDR3 DNA: TGTGCCAGCAGTTTAATTCCCGGGGAGCTGTTTTTT; CDR3 protein: CASSLIPGELFF